The clone carrying this T cell receptor beta chain was observed a handful of times. The antigen is not known. The template used for profiling TCR beta VDJ and CDR3 was genomic DNA. MiXCR was run by TCRdb on the reads, yielding one entry per CDR3 protein. Of under 250,000 distinct CDR3 sequences in the sample, 34% were seen once. Germline V gene lookup returns CDR1 SGHDT and CDR2 YYEEEE. Trimming removed 2 bases at V and 0 bases at J, with 11 bases between. CDR3 length: 15 amino acids. This sample was taken from a study of CD8+CD57+ T cells in acquired aplastic anemia. Study-level information: The DNA of sorted CD4+ and CD8+ cells averaged approximately 3.4 ug.

Whole-study findings and limits: Comparison of patients with controls identified approximately 28 shared CD8+ CDR3 sequences.

This TCR was sampled from a human donor in good health, serving as a control. Sequenced input: sorted CD4+, CD8+, or CD8+CD57+ T cells (not recorded which) from PBMCs. The gene calls are TRBV5-6 and TRBJ1-1; D is possibly TRBD1 (5 bases). The CDR3 DNA sequence: TGTGCCAGCAGCTTAAGGGGCAAGATGAACACTGAAGCTTTCTTT. It codes for CASSLRGKMNTEAFF.